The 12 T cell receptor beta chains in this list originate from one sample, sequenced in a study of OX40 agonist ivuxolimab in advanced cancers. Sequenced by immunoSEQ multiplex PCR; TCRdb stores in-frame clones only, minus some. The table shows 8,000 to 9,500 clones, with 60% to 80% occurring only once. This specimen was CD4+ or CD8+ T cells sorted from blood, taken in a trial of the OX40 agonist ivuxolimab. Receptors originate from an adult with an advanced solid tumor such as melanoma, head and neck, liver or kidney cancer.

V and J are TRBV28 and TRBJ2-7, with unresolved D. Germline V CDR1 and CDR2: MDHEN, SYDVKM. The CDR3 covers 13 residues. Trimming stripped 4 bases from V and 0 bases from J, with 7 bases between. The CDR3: CASSSWDSYEQYF. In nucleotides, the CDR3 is TGTGCCAGCAGTTCTTGGGACTCCTACGAGCAGTACTTC.

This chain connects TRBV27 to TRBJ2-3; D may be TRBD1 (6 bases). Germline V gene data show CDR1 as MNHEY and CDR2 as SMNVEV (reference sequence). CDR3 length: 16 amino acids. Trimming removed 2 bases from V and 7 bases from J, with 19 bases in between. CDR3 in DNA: TGTGCCAGCAGTTTAACCGGGACAATCACTGGGTATACGCAGTATTTT. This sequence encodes CASSLTGTITGYTQYF.

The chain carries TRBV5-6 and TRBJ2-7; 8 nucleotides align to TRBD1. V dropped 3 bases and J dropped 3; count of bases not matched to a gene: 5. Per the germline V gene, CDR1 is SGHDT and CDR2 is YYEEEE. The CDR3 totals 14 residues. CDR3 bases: TGTGCCAGCAGCTACGGGACAGGCTTCTACGAGCAGTACTTC. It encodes CASSYGTGFYEQYF.

CDR3 nucleotides: TGTGCCAGCAGCGAAGGGAATTTGGGCACAGATACGCAGTATTTT. It is translated as CASSEGNLGTDTQYF. The J gene is TRBJ2-3, the V gene TRBV7-2; D is unresolved. This CDR3 spans 15 amino acids. V lost 5 bases to trimming and J lost 1 base, with 13 bases between them. CDR1 is SGHTA and CDR2 is FQGNSA in the germline V gene.

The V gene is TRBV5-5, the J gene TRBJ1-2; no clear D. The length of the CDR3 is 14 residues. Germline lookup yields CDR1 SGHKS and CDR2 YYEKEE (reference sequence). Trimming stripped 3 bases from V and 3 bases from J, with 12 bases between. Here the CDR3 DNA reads TGTGCCAGCAGCTCATTTGACGGACACTATGGCTACACCTTC. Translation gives CASSSFDGHYGYTF.

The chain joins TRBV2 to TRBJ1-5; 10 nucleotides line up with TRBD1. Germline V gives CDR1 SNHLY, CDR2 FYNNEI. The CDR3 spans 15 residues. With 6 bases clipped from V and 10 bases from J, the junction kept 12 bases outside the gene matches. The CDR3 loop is CASRRDRGPSIPQHF. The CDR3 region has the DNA TGTGCCAGCAGAAGAGACAGGGGGCCAAGTATTCCCCAGCATTTT. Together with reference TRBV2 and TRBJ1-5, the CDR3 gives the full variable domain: EPEVTQTPSHQVTQMGQEVILRCVPISNHLYFYWYRQILGQKVEFLVSFYNNEISEKSEIFDDQFSVERPDGSNFTLKIRSTKLEDSAMYFCASRRDRGPSIPQHFGDGTRLSIL.

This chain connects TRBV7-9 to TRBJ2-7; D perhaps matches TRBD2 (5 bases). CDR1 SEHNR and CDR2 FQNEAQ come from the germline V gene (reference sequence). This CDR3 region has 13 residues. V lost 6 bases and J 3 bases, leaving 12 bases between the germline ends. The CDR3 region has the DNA TGTGCCAGCAGACAAGGACTTTACTACGAGCAGTACTTC. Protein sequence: CASRQGLYYEQYF.

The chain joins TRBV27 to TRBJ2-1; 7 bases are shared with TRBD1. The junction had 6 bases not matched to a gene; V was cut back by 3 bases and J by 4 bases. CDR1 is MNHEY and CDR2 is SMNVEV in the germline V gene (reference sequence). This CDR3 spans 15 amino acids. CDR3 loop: CASSLTGLRYNEQFF. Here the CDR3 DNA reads TGTGCCAGCAGTTTGACAGGGTTAAGGTACAATGAGCAGTTCTTC.

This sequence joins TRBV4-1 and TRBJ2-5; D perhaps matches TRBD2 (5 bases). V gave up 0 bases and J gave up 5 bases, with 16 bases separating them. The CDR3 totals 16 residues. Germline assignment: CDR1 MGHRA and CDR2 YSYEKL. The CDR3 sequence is CASSQDRRGFWETQYF. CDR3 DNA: TGCGCCAGCAGCCAAGATCGGAGAGGGTTTTGGGAGACCCAGTACTTC.

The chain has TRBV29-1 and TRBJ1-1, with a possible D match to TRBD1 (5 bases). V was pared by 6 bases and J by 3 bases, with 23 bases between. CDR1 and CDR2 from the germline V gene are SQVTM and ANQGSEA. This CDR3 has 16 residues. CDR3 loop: CSVRITGFGWYTEAFF. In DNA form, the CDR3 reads TGCAGCGTCCGAATAACAGGTTTTGGATGGTACACTGAAGCTTTCTTT.

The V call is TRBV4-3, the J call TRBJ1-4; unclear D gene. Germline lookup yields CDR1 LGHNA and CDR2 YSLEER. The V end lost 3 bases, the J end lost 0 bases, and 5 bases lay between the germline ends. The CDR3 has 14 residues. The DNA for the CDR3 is TGCGCCAGCAGCCAGCAGGCAACTAATGAAAAACTGTTTTTT. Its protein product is CASSQQATNEKLFF.

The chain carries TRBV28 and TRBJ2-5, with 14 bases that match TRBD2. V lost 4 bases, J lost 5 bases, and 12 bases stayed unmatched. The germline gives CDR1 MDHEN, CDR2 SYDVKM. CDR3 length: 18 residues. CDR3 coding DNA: TGTGCCAGCAGTTCCACCGGACTAGCGGGAGGTGGGCGGGAGACCCAGTACTTC. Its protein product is CASSSTGLAGGGRETQYF.